The source of this T cell receptor beta chain is a study of T cells in tumors after PD-1 blockade. As for the study in general: Mean per blood sample: about 110,000 templates (roughly 21,000-270,000), around 34,000 unique clonotypes.

Per germline, CDR1 SGDLS and CDR2 YYNGEE. The CDR3 totals 15 residues. The V and J ends lost 0 bases and 4 bases, in that order; junction bases with no gene match: 4. Some clones are missing from TCRdb's copy, which holds only in-frame ones; the method was immunoSEQ multiplex PCR. The data show more than 50,000 clones, around 67% seen once. V usage is TRBV9 and J usage is TRBJ2-7; 10 nucleotides match TRBD1. The clonotype comes from a human donor with basal cell carcinoma. Sequenced here: PBMCs, sampled after anti-PD-1 treatment. The CDR3 is CASSVATGQGYEQYF. In nucleotides, the CDR3 is TGTGCCAGCAGCGTAGCTACGGGACAGGGGTACGAGCAGTACTTC.